Below are 13 T cell receptor beta chains sequenced from a single sample in a study of T cells after yellow fever vaccination. Using its own MiXCR run on the 5' RACE reads, TCRdb lists one record per CDR3 protein. The sample has hundreds of thousands of distinct CDR3 sequences; roughly 8% are singletons. The sequencing used PBMCs, collected more than 40 days after the first yellow fever vaccination. All receptors derive from a man younger than 35 who received the YFV17D yellow fever vaccine.

This clonotype was observed at least ten times. The V gene is TRBV5-5, the J gene TRBJ1-1, with D possibly being TRBD1 (5 bases). The CDR3 consists of 14 residues. Trimming stripped 5 bases from V and 11 bases from J, with 22 bases between. The germline V gene has CDR1 SGHKS and CDR2 YYEKEE (reference sequence). The CDR3: CASRSIRGGVRAFF. The CDR3 nucleotides read TGTGCCAGCAGGTCGATTAGGGGAGGAGTACGCGCTTTCTTT.

A few counts support this clonotype. The rearrangement links TRBV11-2 to TRBJ2-7; D not certain. Germline lookup yields CDR1 SGHAT and CDR2 FQNNGV. This CDR3 has 12 residues. V lost 1 base, J lost 10 bases, and 11 bases lay in between. CDR3 nucleotides: TGTGCCAGCAGCTTAGTTCCTTTTACCCAGTACGTC. As protein: CASSLVPFTQYV.

The gene calls are TRBV6-1 and TRBJ2-1; 8 bases line up with TRBD2. Germline CDR1 MNHNS, CDR2 SASEGT. J lost 2 bases, V lost 8 bases, and 8 bases had no gene match. The CDR3 sequence is 15 residues long. The CDR3 sequence is CASGHFGGAYNEQFF. CDR3 DNA sequence: TGTGCCAGCGGACACTTCGGGGGGGCCTACAATGAGCAGTTCTTC.

This clonotype was seen a handful of times. V is TRBV7-2 and J is TRBJ1-5; 8 nucleotides align to TRBD1. Unmatched junction bases numbered 4, after V lost 5 bases and J lost 7 bases. Germline-derived CDR1 and CDR2 are SGHTA and FQGNSA. The CDR3 extends over 13 amino acids. The CDR3, as DNA: TGTGCCAGCAGCCAGGACAGGGCCCAGCCCCAGCATTTT. Protein sequence: CASSQDRAQPQHF.

The chain employs TRBV7-2 and TRBJ1-2; maybe TRBD1 (6 bases). Trimming removed 6 bases at V and 8 bases at J, with 16 bases between. The CDR3 consists of 13 residues. From germline, CDR1 is SGHTA and CDR2 FQGNSA. Here the CDR3 DNA reads TGTGCCAGCAGACTCGACAGGCCTGGCGGCTACACCTTC. Translating it yields CASRLDRPGGYTF.

This clonotype was seen only a few times. J is TRBJ2-4 and V is TRBV6-1; TRBD2 matches 9 bases. CDR1 is MNHNS, CDR2 SASEGT, per germline. Trimming removed 6 bases from V and 1 base from J; junction bases left unmatched: 7. The CDR3 totals 16 residues. The CDR3 sequence is CASRTLAGNAKNIQYF. CDR3 coding DNA: TGTGCCAGCAGGACCCTAGCGGGGAACGCCAAAAACATTCAGTACTTC.

This chain joins TRBV4-3 and TRBJ2-5; 8 bases map to TRBD1. After removal of 5 bases from V and 5 bases from J, the junction contained 10 bases not matched to a gene. The CDR3 has 15 amino acids. The V gene's germline CDR1 is LGHNA and CDR2 YSLEER. Here the CDR3 reads CASSDGQGSWETQYF. The CDR3, as DNA: TGCGCCAGCAGCGACGGACAGGGAAGTTGGGAGACCCAGTACTTC.

The sample holds a few counts of this clonotype. The chain carries TRBV11-2 and TRBJ2-7; 7 bases are shared with TRBD2. From germline, CDR1 is SGHAT and CDR2 FQNNGV. V lost 5 bases, J lost 3 bases, and 16 bases stayed unmatched. The CDR3 extends over 17 amino acids. CDR3 DNA sequence: TGTGCCAGCAGCAAGCACCCTCACTCGGGAGGAAACTACGAGCAGTACGTC. Encoded protein: CASSKHPHSGGNYEQYV.

V is TRBV18 and J is TRBJ2-1; no clear D gene. With 0 bases removed from V and 6 bases from J, the gap between germline ends came to 9 bases. The CDR3 has 14 amino acids. Germline-derived CDR1 and CDR2 are KGHSH and LQKENI. The CDR3, as DNA: TGTGCCAGCTCACCACCTTCCGGAGTCAATGAGCAGTTCTTC. Protein product: CASSPPSGVNEQFF.

The chain joins TRBV15 to TRBJ1-3; D uncertain. Germline CDR1 LNHNV, CDR2 YYDKDF (reference sequence). V lost 10 bases to trimming and J lost 4 bases, with 23 bases between them. The CDR3 has 16 amino acids. The chain's CDR3 is CANWTICENPGNTIYF. Written as DNA, the CDR3 is TGTGCCAATTGGACCATATGCGAAAACCCCGGAAACACCATATATTTT.

This clonotype has just a few counts. V gene TRBV24-1 combines with J gene TRBJ2-2; 9 bases align to TRBD1. Germline CDR1 KGHDR, CDR2 SFDVKD. This CDR3 is built from 15 residues. V was pared by 9 bases and J by 3 bases, with 7 bases of the junction left unmatched. In DNA, the CDR3 is TGTGCCACCGGACAGGGGTCGGGGGACACCGGGGAGCTGTTTTTT. Translating gives CATGQGSGDTGELFF.

The chain combines TRBV6-1 with TRBJ2-6; TRBD1 matches at 9 bases. Germline CDR1 is MNHNS and CDR2 is SASEGT. The CDR3 is 16 residues long. V trimming: 6 bases; J trimming: 2 bases; junction bases outside the gene matches: 5. CDR3 amino acids: CASSRRTGAGANVLTF. CDR3 nucleotide sequence: TGTGCCAGCAGCCGGAGGACAGGGGCTGGGGCCAACGTCCTGACTTTC.

This clonotype has a handful of counts. This chain links TRBV19 with TRBJ2-1, with 7 nucleotides matching TRBD1. This CDR3 spans 16 amino acids. CDR1 LNHDA and CDR2 SQIVND come from the germline V gene (reference sequence). Losses at the gene ends were 0 bases for V and 4 bases for J; bases not matched to a gene: 6. The CDR3 DNA sequence: TGTGCCAGTAGTATAGATCCGTGGACAGGATACAATGAGCAGTTCTTC. Amino acids: CASSIDPWTGYNEQFF.